The clone carrying this T cell receptor (beta chain) was detected only a few times. This record belongs to a study of human T cells and chemical hapten exposure. Study summary: Throughout the approximately 25-week study, diphenylcyclopropenone was applied weekly to the patients' scalps.

Time point of the sample: patch test 1, 2 weeks after DPC sensitization. Treatment here: therapeutic diphenylcyclopropenone sensitization with weekly scalp DPC. Drawing of blood took place ahead of applying each patch test. The study's library attached unique molecular identifiers to single cDNA molecules. TCRdb reprocessed the RACE reads with MiXCR, giving one entry per CDR3 protein. The sample lists roughly 180,000 distinct CDR3 sequences, around 22% occurring once. The TCR originated in a woman between 45 and 60 years old with alopecia areata. Some clones in this sample may be carry-over from other donors' samples. This specimen was whole blood, taken in connection with sensitization to the hapten diphenylcyclopropenone (DPC).

The CDR3 sequence: CASSLDGDPNYGYTF. The CDR3 DNA reads as TGCGCCAGCAGCTTGGATGGGGACCCCAACTATGGCTACACCTTC. The J gene is TRBJ1-2, the V gene TRBV5-1, with D possibly TRBD1 on 5 matching bases. The CDR3 contains 15 residues. Trimming shortened V by 0 bases and J by 2 bases, and 11 bases separated the two germline ends. Germline CDR1 reads SGHRS; CDR2 reads YFSETQ. Full variable domain (outside the CDR3, taken from reference TRBV5-1 and TRBJ1-2): KAGVTQTPRYLIKTRGQQVTLSCSPISGHRSVSWYQQTPGQGLQFLFEYFSETQRNKGNFPGRFSGRQFSNSRSEMNVSTLELGDSALYLCASSLDGDPNYGYTFGSGTRLTVV.